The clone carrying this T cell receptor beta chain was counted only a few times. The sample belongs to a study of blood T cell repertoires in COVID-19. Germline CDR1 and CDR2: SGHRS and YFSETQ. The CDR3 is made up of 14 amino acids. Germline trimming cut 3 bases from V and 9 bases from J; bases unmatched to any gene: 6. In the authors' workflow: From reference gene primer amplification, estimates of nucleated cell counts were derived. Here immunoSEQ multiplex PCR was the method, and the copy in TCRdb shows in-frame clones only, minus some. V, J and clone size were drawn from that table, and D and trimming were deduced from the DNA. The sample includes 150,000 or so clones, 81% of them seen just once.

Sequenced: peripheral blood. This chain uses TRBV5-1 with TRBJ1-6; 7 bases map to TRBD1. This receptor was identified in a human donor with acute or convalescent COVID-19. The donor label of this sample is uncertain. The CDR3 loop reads CASSSTGVRSPLHF. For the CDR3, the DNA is TGCGCCAGCAGCTCTACAGGGGTGCGTTCACCCCTCCACTTT.